This T cell receptor (beta chain) was captured in a study of blood T cell repertoires in COVID-19. Trimming removed 8 bases from V and 0 bases from J; junction bases left unmatched: 1. The CDR3 loop spans 12 amino acids. CDR1 is SEHNR, CDR2 FQNEAQ, per germline (reference sequence). Participant ages covered about 18 to 95 years across about two dozen US areas. Participant-reported clinical history was the basis for cohort assignment. TCRdb's copy holds only in-frame clones and misses some; the assay was immunoSEQ multiplex PCR. Here the sample spans approximately 260,000 clones, around 90% being singletons.

The sequence was obtained from a woman between 18 and 29 years old who had recovered from COVID-19. Sequenced input: PBMCs or T cells enriched from blood (not recorded which). The rearrangement links TRBV7-9 to TRBJ2-7; 7 positions match TRBD1. Here the CDR3 DNA reads TGTGCCAGCGGACAGGCCTCCTACGAGCAGTACTTC. It codes for CASGQASYEQYF.